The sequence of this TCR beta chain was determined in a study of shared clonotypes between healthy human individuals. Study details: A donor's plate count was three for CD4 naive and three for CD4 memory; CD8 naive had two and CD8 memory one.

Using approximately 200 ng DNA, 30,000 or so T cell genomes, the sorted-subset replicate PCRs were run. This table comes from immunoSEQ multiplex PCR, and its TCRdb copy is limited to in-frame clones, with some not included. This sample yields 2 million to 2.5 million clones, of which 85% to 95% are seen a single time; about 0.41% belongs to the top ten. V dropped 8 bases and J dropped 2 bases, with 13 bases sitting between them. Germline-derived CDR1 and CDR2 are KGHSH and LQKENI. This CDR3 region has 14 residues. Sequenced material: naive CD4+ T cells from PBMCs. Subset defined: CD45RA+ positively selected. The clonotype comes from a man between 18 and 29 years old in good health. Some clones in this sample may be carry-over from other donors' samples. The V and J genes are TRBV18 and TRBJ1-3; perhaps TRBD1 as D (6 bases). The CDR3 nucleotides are TGTGCCAGCAAACAACAGGGACCTGGAAACACCATATATTTT. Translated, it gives CASKQQGPGNTIYF.